This T cell receptor beta chain originates from a study of T cell responses to AZD1222 COVID-19 vaccine. Study-level background: Pooling was applied to second doses at about 4 or about 12 weeks. Study-level results: Among the donors, most were white British and more were female, and clonal diversity was possibly underestimated.

This CDR3 has 13 residues. Germline assignment: CDR1 LGHDT and CDR2 YNNKEL (reference sequence). Trimming stripped 4 bases from V and 6 bases from J, with 12 bases between. For this clone: Antigen specificity is unknown.

Profiling relied on immunoSEQ multiplex PCR, and the TCRdb table lists in-frame clones only, not all of them. The table shows 100,000 to 150,000 clones, with around 88% occurring only once. V gene TRBV3-1 (or the pseudogene TRBV3-2) combines with J gene TRBJ1-1; D may be TRBD1 (5 bases). Specimen: peripheral blood, collected on day 0 of AZD1222 vaccination. This receptor was taken from an adult in good health. The CDR3 reads CASSLRGVPEAFF. CDR3 bases: TGTGCCAGCAGCCTCCGGGGGGTACCTGAAGCTTTCTTT.